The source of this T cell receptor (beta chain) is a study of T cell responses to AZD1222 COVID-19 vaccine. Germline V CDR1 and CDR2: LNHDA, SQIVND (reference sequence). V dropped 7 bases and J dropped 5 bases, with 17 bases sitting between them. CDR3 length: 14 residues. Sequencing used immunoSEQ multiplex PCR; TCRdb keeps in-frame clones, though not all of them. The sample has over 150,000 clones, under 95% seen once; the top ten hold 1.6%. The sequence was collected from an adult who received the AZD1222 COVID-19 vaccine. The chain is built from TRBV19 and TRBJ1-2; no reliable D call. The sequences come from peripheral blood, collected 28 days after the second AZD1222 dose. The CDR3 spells CASNPDKRRYGYTF. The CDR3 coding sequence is TGTGCCAGTAATCCGGATAAGCGCCGGTATGGCTACACCTTC.